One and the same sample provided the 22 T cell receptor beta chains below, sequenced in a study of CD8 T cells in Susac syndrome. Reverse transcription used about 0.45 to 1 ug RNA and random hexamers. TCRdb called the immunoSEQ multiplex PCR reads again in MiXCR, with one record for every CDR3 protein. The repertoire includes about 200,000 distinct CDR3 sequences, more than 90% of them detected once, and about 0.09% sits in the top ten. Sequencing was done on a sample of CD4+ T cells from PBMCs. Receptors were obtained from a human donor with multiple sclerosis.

CDR3 DNA: TGTGCCAGCAGCCAAGATTTAAAAGTACGCGTCCAAAAACTGTTTTTT. This encodes CASSQDLKVRVQKLFF. The rearrangement joins TRBV3-1 to TRBJ1-4, with D unclear. Trimming removed 0 bases from V and 9 bases from J, with 17 bases in between. Germline CDR1 and CDR2: LGHDT and YNNKEL (reference sequence). This CDR3 has 16 residues.

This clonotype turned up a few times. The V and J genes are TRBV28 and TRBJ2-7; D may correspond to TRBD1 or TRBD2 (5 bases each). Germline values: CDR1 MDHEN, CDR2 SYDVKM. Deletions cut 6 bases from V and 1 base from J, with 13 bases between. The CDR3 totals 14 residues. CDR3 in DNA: TGTGCCAGCAGGGGGACGGGTGGTTCCTACGAGCAGTACTTC. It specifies CASRGTGGSYEQYF.

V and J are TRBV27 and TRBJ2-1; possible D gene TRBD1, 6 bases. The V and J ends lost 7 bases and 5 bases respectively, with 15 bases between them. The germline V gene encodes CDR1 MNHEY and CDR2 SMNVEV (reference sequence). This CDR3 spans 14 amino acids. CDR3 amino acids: CASTDLGGNNEQFF. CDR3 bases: TGTGCCAGCACCGACTTAGGGGGTAACAATGAGCAGTTCTTC.

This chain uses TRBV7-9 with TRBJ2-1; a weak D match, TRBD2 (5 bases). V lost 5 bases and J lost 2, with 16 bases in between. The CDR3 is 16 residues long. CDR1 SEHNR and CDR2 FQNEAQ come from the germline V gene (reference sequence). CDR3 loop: CASSPLYEGPYNEQFF. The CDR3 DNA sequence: TGTGCCAGCAGCCCCCTTTATGAGGGTCCCTACAATGAGCAGTTCTTC.

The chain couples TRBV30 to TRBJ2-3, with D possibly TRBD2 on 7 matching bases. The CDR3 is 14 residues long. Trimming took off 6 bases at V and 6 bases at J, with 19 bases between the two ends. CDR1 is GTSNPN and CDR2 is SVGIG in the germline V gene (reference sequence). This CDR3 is CACDGGALFDTQYF. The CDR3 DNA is TGTGCCTGCGATGGGGGGGCCTTATTTGATACGCAGTATTTT.

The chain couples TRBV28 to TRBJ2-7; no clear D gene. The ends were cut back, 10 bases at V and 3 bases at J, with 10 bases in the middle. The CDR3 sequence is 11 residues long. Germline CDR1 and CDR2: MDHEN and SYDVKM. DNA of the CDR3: TGTGCCATCGGACGGAGCTACGAGCAGTACTTC. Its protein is CAIGRSYEQYF.

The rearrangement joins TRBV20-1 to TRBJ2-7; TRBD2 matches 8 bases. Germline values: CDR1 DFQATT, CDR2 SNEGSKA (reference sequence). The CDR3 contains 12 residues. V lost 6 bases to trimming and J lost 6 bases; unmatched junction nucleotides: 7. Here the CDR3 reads CSAGRGTGEQYF. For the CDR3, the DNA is TGCAGTGCCGGGAGGGGGACTGGCGAGCAGTACTTC.

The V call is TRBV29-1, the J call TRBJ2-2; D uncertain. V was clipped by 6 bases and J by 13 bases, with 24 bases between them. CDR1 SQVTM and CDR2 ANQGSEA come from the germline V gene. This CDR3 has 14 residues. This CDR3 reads CSVARDLKSGGLFF. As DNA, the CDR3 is TGCAGCGTCGCCCGAGACTTAAAGAGTGGTGGGCTGTTTTTT.

CDR3 coding DNA: TGTGCCACCAGCAGATCCTGGGGGCGGGGCGGTCGCTACACCTTC. It yields the protein CATSRSWGRGGRYTF. This chain uses TRBV15 with TRBJ1-2; D may be TRBD1 (6 bases). V lost 2 bases to trimming and J lost 9 bases, with 19 bases between them. In germline, CDR1 is LNHNV, CDR2 YYDKDF (reference sequence). The CDR3 length is 15 residues.

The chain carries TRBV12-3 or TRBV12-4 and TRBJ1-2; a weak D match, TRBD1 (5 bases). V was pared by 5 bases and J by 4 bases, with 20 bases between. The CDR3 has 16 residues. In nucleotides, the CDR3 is TGTGCCAGCAGTCCCAGAACGTCCCCTGGGGGCTATGGCTACACCTTC. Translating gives CASSPRTSPGGYGYTF.

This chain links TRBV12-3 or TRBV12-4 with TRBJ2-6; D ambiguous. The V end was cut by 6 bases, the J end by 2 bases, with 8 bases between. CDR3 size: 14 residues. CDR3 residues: CASSPIAGANVLTF. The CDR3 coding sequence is TGTGCCAGCAGCCCAATTGCTGGGGCCAACGTCCTGACTTTC.

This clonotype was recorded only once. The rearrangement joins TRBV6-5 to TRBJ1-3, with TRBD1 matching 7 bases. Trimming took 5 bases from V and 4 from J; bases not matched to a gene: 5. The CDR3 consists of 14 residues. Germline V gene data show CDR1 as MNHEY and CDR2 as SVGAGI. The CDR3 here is CASSPRTGGNTIYF. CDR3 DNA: TGTGCCAGCAGTCCGCGGACAGGCGGAAACACCATATATTTT.

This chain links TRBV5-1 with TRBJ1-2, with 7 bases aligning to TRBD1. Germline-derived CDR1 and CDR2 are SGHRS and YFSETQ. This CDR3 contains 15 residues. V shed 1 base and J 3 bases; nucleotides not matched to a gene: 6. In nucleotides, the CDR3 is TGCGCCAGCAGCTTGCGACTAGGGGGCGACTATGGCTACACCTTC. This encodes CASSLRLGGDYGYTF.

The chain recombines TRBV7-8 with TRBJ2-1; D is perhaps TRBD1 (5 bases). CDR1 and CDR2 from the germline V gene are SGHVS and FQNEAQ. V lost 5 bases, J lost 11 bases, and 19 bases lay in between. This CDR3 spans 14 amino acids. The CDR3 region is CASSRGTGALQQFF. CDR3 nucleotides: TGTGCCAGCAGCCGAGGTACTGGGGCCCTCCAGCAGTTCTTC.

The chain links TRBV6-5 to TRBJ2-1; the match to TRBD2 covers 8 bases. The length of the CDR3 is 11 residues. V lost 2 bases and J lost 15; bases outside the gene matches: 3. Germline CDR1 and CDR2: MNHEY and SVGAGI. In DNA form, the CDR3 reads TGTGCCAGCAGTTACCGGGGGGGCACGTTCTTC. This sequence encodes CASSYRGGTFF.

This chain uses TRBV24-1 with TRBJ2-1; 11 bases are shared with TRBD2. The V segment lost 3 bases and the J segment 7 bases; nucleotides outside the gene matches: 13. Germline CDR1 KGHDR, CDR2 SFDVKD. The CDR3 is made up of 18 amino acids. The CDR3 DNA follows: TGTGCCACCAGTGATCCGGTGAGGACTAGCGGGTTGGTGAATGAGCAGTTCTTC. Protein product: CATSDPVRTSGLVNEQFF.

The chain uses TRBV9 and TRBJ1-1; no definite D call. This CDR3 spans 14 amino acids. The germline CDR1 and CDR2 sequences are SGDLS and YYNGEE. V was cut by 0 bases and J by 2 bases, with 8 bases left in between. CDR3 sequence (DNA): TGTGCCAGCAGCGTAGAGGCGTTAAACACTGAAGCTTTCTTT. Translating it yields CASSVEALNTEAFF.

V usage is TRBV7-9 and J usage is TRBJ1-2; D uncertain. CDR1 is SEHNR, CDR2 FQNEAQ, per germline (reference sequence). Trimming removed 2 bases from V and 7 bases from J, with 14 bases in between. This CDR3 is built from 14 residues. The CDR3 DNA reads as TGTGCCAGCAGCTTACTCAAGGTTCCGCTTGGCTACACCTTC. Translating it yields CASSLLKVPLGYTF.

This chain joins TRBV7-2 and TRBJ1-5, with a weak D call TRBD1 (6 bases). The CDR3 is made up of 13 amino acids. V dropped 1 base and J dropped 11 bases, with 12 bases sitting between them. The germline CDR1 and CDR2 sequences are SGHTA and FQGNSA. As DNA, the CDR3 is TGTGCCAGCAGCTTAGAGGGGGGAATGGCCCAGCATTTT. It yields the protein CASSLEGGMAQHF.

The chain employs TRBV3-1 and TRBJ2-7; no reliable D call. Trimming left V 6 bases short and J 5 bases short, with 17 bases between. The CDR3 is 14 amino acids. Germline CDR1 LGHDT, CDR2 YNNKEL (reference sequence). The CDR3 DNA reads TGTGCCAGCAGGGATTCGTGGCAGATGGACGAGCAGTACTTC. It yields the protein CASRDSWQMDEQYF.

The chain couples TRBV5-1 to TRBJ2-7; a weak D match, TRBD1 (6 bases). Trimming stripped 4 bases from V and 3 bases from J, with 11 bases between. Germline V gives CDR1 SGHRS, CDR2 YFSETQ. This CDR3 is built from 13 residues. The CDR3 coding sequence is TGCGCCAGCAGCCTGTACAGGGACTACGAGCAGTACTTC. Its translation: CASSLYRDYEQYF.

The CDR3 DNA is TGCGCCAGCAGCCAAGATAGGCCCCAGGAAGCTTTCTTT. This translates into CASSQDRPQEAFF. The V gene is TRBV4-1, the J gene TRBJ1-1; D is unclear. CDR1 is MGHRA and CDR2 is YSYEKL in the germline V gene. V lost 0 bases and J lost 8, with 10 bases in between. The CDR3 covers 13 residues.